This entry lists 7 T cell receptor beta chains sequenced from one sample in a study of Graves' ophthalmopathy and Graves' hyperthyroidism (dated by TCRdb to between 2017 and 2018). The sequencer was an Illumina HiSeq 2000. For repertoire sequencing, the TCR beta CDR3 regions were amplified from RNA transcripts. The first round was an RT-PCR using HTBI primers with the Qiagen OneStep RT-PCR kit, and this first round was followed by a second-round multiplex PCR, then size selection and purification. TCRdb reanalyzed the raw reads on its own, using fastp at Q25 for trimming and MiXCR for clone calling, and kept in-frame beta chains. Rows matching on CDR3 protein sequence are summarized as one entry with the most common DNA and genes. In this sample the table shows roughly 700,000 distinct CDR3 sequences, approximately 40% of which occur a single time. Clones ranked in the top ten supply 35% to 55% of the sample.

Sequencing was carried out using peripheral blood. The receptors here all came from an adult man with Graves' ophthalmopathy.

J is TRBJ2-7 and V is TRBV2; weak D call: TRBD2 (7 bases). The V end lost 6 bases, the J end lost 2 bases, and 14 bases lay between the germline ends. The CDR3 is made up of 14 amino acids. Germline CDR1 reads SNHLY; CDR2 reads FYNNEI. For the CDR3, the DNA is TGTGCCAGCAGCCGGGGGGCAGACCCCTACGAGCAGTACTTC. It codes for CASSRGADPYEQYF.

This clonotype was recorded many times. This chain links TRBV2 with TRBJ1-2; D is uncertain. The ends were cut back, 2 bases at V and 6 bases at J, with 4 bases in the middle. The CDR3 is 11 residues long. The V gene's germline CDR1 is SNHLY and CDR2 FYNNEI. CDR3 region: CASSEWDGYTF. CDR3 coding DNA: TGTGCCAGCAGTGAATGGGATGGCTACACCTTC.

This clonotype was counted ten times or more. The chain couples TRBV25-1 to TRBJ2-7; D ambiguous. Germline V gives CDR1 MGHDK, CDR2 SYGVNS. V gave up 4 bases and J gave up 3 bases, with 10 bases separating them. CDR3 size: 13 residues. CDR3 sequence (DNA): TGTGCCAGCAGTGGTACTCTCGGCTACGAGCAGTACTTC. Its translation: CASSGTLGYEQYF.

This clonotype was seen repeatedly, ten times or more. The chain links TRBV29-1 to TRBJ2-7; D perhaps matches TRBD2 (6 bases). This CDR3 has 13 amino acids. Trimming removed 4 bases at V and 3 bases at J, with 13 bases between. CDR1 and CDR2 (germline): SQVTM, ANQGSEA. CDR3 sequence reads: CSVGRGTVYEQYF. In nucleotides, the CDR3 is TGCAGCGTTGGCCGGGGGACCGTCTACGAGCAGTACTTC.

The chain joins TRBV7-9 to TRBJ2-5, with TRBD2 identical over 7 bases. The CDR3 extends over 14 amino acids. V shed 5 bases, J shed 5 bases, and the junction held 8 bases outside the gene matches. Germline assignment: CDR1 SEHNR and CDR2 FQNEAQ (reference sequence). CDR3 in DNA: TGTGCCAGCAGCCCTGGGAGGGCTCTCGAGACCCAGTACTTC. Its protein product is CASSPGRALETQYF.

The V call is TRBV20-1, the J call TRBJ2-7; TRBD1 or TRBD2 may be the D gene (6 bases each). The V end was cut by 3 bases, the J end by 1 base, with 13 bases between. The V gene's germline CDR1 is DFQATT and CDR2 SNEGSKA (reference sequence). The CDR3 has 14 residues. CDR3: CSASAGDWSYEQYF. DNA for the CDR3: TGCAGTGCTAGCGCAGGGGACTGGTCCTACGAGCAGTACTTC.

This clonotype was detected ten times or more. The rearrangement uses TRBV7-2 and TRBJ1-2, with 8 bases lining up with TRBD1. Germline V gives CDR1 SGHTA, CDR2 FQGNSA. Unmatched junction bases numbered 7, after V lost 2 bases and J lost 8 bases. The CDR3 covers 14 residues. CDR3: CASSLWTGLDGYTF. In DNA form, the CDR3 reads TGTGCCAGCAGCTTATGGACAGGGCTCGACGGCTACACCTTC.